Here is one TCR beta chain with its context. Clones were read by immunoSEQ multiplex PCR, and TCRdb kept only the in-frame ones, dropping some. Of about 100,000 clones in the sample, about 70% are singletons; the top ten hold roughly a quarter. Trimming removed 0 bases from V and 7 bases from J; junction bases left unmatched: 8. Germline lookup yields CDR1 MNHNS and CDR2 SASEGT. The CDR3 spans 15 residues. The data stem from a study of shared clonotypes between healthy human individuals. The chain has TRBV6-1 and TRBJ1-1, with 7 bases that match TRBD1. Input material: memory CD8+ T cells sorted from blood. Specified subset: CD45RO+ cells pooled with CCR7-negative TemRA cells. The clonotype originates from a woman aged 25 to 39 in good health. The chain's CDR3 is CASSEASGTVGEAFF. The CDR3 DNA reads TGTGCCAGCAGTGAAGCCTCCGGGACAGTCGGTGAAGCTTTCTTT.